These 8 T cell receptor beta chains came from one sample sequenced in a study of siplizumab effects on memory and regulatory T cells. The assay was immunoSEQ multiplex PCR, and TCRdb's table has in-frame clones only and misses some. The table records 60,000 to 80,000 clones, roughly 83% of them present only once. The source material was memory CD4+ T cells sorted from blood. These receptors were obtained from a human donor in good health.

The V call is TRBV20-1, the J call TRBJ2-7; D ambiguous. There are 11 residues in the CDR3. V lost 8 bases and J lost 0, with 8 bases in between. Germline CDR1 reads DFQATT; CDR2 reads SNEGSKA (reference sequence). The CDR3 DNA sequence: TGCAGTTGCGGAAGCTCCTACGAGCAGTACTTC. Translation: CSCGSSYEQYF.

The rearrangement uses TRBV11-2 and TRBJ2-2, with D possibly matching TRBD1 (5 bases). The CDR3 length is 14 residues. Germline V gene lookup returns CDR1 SGHAT and CDR2 FQNNGV. V was shortened by 2 bases and J by 5 bases, with 9 bases between the two germline ends. The chain's CDR3 is CASSLSAGTGELFF. In DNA, the CDR3 is TGTGCCAGCAGCTTAAGTGCAGGGACCGGGGAGCTGTTTTTT.

The chain recombines TRBV5-1 with TRBJ1-5; possible D gene TRBD1, 6 bases. The CDR3 length is 15 residues. CDR1 is SGHRS and CDR2 is YFSETQ in the germline V gene. Deletions cut 0 bases from V and 3 bases from J, with 10 bases between. The DNA of the CDR3 is TGCGCCAGCAGCTTGGGGGACATTCCCAATCAGCCCCAGCATTTT. Amino acids: CASSLGDIPNQPQHF.

The V and J genes are TRBV2 and TRBJ2-7; the match to TRBD1 covers 9 bases. From germline, CDR1 is SNHLY and CDR2 FYNNEI. Losses at the gene ends were 7 bases for V and 7 bases for J; bases not matched to a gene: 8. The CDR3 is made up of 13 amino acids. The DNA for the CDR3 is TGTGCCAGCAACCGGGGACAGGGCCTAGAGCAGTACTTC. Protein product: CASNRGQGLEQYF.

This chain connects TRBV5-1 to TRBJ1-1; 7 bases line up with TRBD1. The length of the CDR3 is 15 residues. The germline gives CDR1 SGHRS, CDR2 YFSETQ. V gave up 4 bases and J gave up 0 bases; unmatched junction bases: 6. The CDR3: CASSITGTVNTEAFF. The DNA for the CDR3 is TGCGCCAGCAGCATAACAGGGACAGTGAACACTGAAGCTTTCTTT. Drawing the rest from reference TRBV5-1 and TRBJ1-1, the complete variable domain is KAGVTQTPRYLIKTRGQQVTLSCSPISGHRSVSWYQQTPGQGLQFLFEYFSETQRNKGNFPGRFSGRQFSNSRSEMNVSTLELGDSALYLCASSITGTVNTEAFFGQGTRLTVV.

The CDR3: CASSRDSSWGQYF. CDR3 in DNA: TGTGCCAGCAGCCGGGACAGCTCCTGGGGGCAGTACTTC. The V call is TRBV5-6, the J call TRBJ2-7, with 7 bases matching TRBD1. V gave up 4 bases and J gave up 9 bases; unmatched junction bases: 10. CDR1 SGHDT and CDR2 YYEEEE come from the germline V gene. CDR3 length: 13 amino acids.

CDR3 sequence reads: CASSRTAPQSGNTIYF. The CDR3 bases are TGTGCCAGCAGCAGGACGGCTCCCCAATCTGGAAACACCATATATTTT. The J gene is TRBJ1-3, the V gene TRBV7-9; D remains ambiguous. This CDR3 spans 16 amino acids. V gave up 5 bases and J gave up 1 base, with 15 bases separating them. Germline assignment: CDR1 SEHNR and CDR2 FQNEAQ (reference sequence).

The genes are TRBV29-1 and TRBJ1-1; TRBD1 agrees at 7 bases. This CDR3 is built from 16 residues. Trimming took 6 bases from V and 3 from J; bases not matched to a gene: 16. Germline CDR1 and CDR2: SQVTM and ANQGSEA. CDR3 nucleotide sequence: TGCAGCGTACGTAGACAGGGCTTAGGGATCGACACTGAAGCTTTCTTT. It codes for CSVRRQGLGIDTEAFF.